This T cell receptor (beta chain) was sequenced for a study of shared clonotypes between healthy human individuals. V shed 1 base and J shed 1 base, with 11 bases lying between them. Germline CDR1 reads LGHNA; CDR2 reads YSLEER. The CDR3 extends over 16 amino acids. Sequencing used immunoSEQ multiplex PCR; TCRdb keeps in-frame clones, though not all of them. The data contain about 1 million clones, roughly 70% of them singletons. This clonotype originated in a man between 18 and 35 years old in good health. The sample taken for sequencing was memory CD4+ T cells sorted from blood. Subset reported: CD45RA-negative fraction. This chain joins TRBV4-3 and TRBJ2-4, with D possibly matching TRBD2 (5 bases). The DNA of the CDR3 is TGCGCCAGCAGCCAAGGAGGGTTTGAGGCCAAAAACATTCAGTACTTC. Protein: CASSQGGFEAKNIQYF.